The TCR beta chain under discussion was sequenced for a study of cytomegalovirus exposure and HLA in healthy donors. Study-wide points: The TCR clusters that emerged in the first cohort tended, a later analysis found, to co-occur in the approximately 120 validation repertoires. It was reportedly the case that the classifier diagnosed cytomegalovirus status with high specificity and sensitivity. Among TCR beta chains, those listed as cytomegalovirus-associated numbered some 170.

With respect to this clone: Its antigen remains unknown.

While the first cohort had around 700 subjects, the donors belonged to the separate validation cohort of roughly 120 subjects. This CDR3 comprises 16 residues. Unmatched junction bases numbered 14, after V lost 5 bases and J lost 9 bases. Germline V gene lookup returns CDR1 SGHTA and CDR2 FQGNSA. Assay used: immunoSEQ multiplex PCR; TCRdb lists only in-frame clones, some missing. Counted here are roughly 60,000 clones, roughly 94% occurring once; the ten biggest clones make up around 2%. Sequencing was performed on PBMCs. The clonotype originates from a man aged 18 to 29 in good health and CMV-seronegative. V gene TRBV7-2 combines with J gene TRBJ2-4, with 9 positions matching TRBD1. CDR3 coding DNA: TGTGCCAGCAGCAACGCTACAGGGGGCGGGTGGAGCATTCAGTACTTC. Residues: CASSNATGGGWSIQYF. The variable domain in full, with the rest retrieved from reference TRBV7-2 and TRBJ2-4, is GAGVSQSPSNKVTEKGKDVELRCDPISGHTALYWYRQSLGQGLEFLIYFQGNSAPDKSGLPSDRFSAERTGGSVSTLTIQRTQQEDSAVYLCASSNATGGGWSIQYFGAGTRLSVL.